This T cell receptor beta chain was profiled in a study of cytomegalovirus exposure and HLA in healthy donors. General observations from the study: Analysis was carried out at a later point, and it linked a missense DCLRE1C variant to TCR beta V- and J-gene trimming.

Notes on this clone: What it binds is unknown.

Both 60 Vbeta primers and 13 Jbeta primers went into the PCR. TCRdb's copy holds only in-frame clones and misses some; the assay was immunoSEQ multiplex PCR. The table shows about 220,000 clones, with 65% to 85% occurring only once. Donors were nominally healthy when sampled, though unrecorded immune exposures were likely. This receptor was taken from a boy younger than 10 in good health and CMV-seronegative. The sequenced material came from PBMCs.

The CDR3 nucleotides are TGTGCCAGCAGCTTAGCTGGGAGGGATAACAATGAGCAGTTCTTC. This codes for CASSLAGRDNNEQFF. This chain uses TRBV11-2 with TRBJ2-1, with TRBD2 matching 7 bases. CDR1 and CDR2 from the germline V gene are SGHAT and FQNNGV. Trimming cost V 1 base and J 5 bases; bases outside gene matches: 5. The CDR3 contains 15 residues.